This T cell receptor (beta chain) was retrieved from a study of control samples from healthy donors and cancer patients. The germline V gene encodes CDR1 MNHNS and CDR2 SASEGT. Germline trimming cut 2 bases from V and 1 base from J; bases unmatched to any gene: 3. The CDR3 extends over 16 amino acids. Profiling relied on immunoSEQ multiplex PCR, and the TCRdb table lists in-frame clones only, not all of them. The table includes around 110,000 clones, roughly nine tenths detected once. The V call is TRBV6-1, the J call TRBJ2-1; 9 nucleotides line up with TRBD2. This TCR derives from a woman between 50 and 59 years old with colorectal cancer. The sample comprised PBMCs. The CDR3 bases are TGTGCCAGCAGTGAATTAGCGGGAGTATCCTACAATGAGCAGTTCTTC. Translation: CASSELAGVSYNEQFF.